In this sample, the clone carrying this T cell receptor beta chain turned up a few times. The data are from a study of CD8+ T cells in alopecia areata. Study summary: Percent of scalp involved defined treated patients' severity scores.

Extracted from the samples, RNA was reverse transcribed into cDNA to serve as the sequencing template. Some clones are missing from TCRdb's copy, which holds only in-frame ones; the method was immunoSEQ multiplex PCR. The profile covers about 110,000 clones, with approximately 54% appearing a single time and more than 10% taken by the ten largest. Treatment reported: oral pan-JAK inhibitor, 5-10 mg twice daily. Sequencing used CD8+ T cells sorted from blood, obtained at week 24, from a patient treated with tofacitinib. The sequence derives from a human donor with alopecia areata.

The CDR3 spells CASSSDKHRGTGEGAFF. The CDR3 DNA follows: TGTGCCAGCAGCTCCGACAAGCACCGAGGGACAGGGGAAGGAGCTTTCTTT. V and J are TRBV5-4 and TRBJ1-1; 10 nucleotides align to TRBD1. The germline V gene encodes CDR1 SGHNT and CDR2 YYREEE (reference sequence). Trimming cost V 3 bases and J 10 bases; bases outside gene matches: 18. The CDR3 runs 17 residues.